The 22 T cell receptor beta chains below all came from one sample that was sequenced in a study of cytomegalovirus exposure and HLA in healthy donors. Use of 60 Vbeta and 13 Jbeta primers characterized the PCR. Assay: immunoSEQ multiplex PCR; the TCRdb copy retains only in-frame clones and omits some. The table records 150,000 or so clones, 70% to 80% of them present only once. Sequenced sample: PBMCs. These receptors were obtained from a man younger than 40 in good health and CMV-seropositive.

This clone was seen only once. The chain recombines TRBV6-4 with TRBJ2-3; 8 bases map to TRBD1. After removal of 3 bases from V and 2 bases from J, the junction contained 7 bases not matched to a gene. The CDR3 sequence is 16 residues long. Germline CDR1 MRHNA, CDR2 SNTAGT. The CDR3 DNA reads as TGTGCCAGCAGTGAAGGACGGACAGGGAACACAGATACGCAGTATTTT. It yields the protein CASSEGRTGNTDTQYF.

The chain has TRBV14 and TRBJ2-7, with a possible D match to TRBD1 (5 bases). The germline V gene encodes CDR1 SGHDN and CDR2 FVKESK. The CDR3 is made up of 15 amino acids. With 4 bases removed from V and 4 bases from J, the gap between germline ends came to 17 bases. In nucleotides, the CDR3 is TGTGCCAGCAGCCCCCGACCCAGGGAAGGTTACGAGCAGTACTTC. Residues: CASSPRPREGYEQYF.

The chain couples TRBV9 to TRBJ1-2; 9 nucleotides line up with TRBD1. Germline assignment: CDR1 SGDLS and CDR2 YYNGEE. This CDR3 is 15 amino acids long. Unmatched junction bases numbered 8, after V lost 0 bases and J lost 8 bases. The CDR3, as DNA: TGTGCCAGCAGCGTAGGGGGGACAGGGATGTACGGCTACACCTTC. This gives the protein CASSVGGTGMYGYTF.

The chain has TRBV2 and TRBJ2-7, with D possibly being TRBD2 (7 bases). The germline CDR1 and CDR2 sequences are SNHLY and FYNNEI. The CDR3 totals 13 residues. Trimming cost V 10 bases and J 2 bases, with 15 bases left between them. CDR3 protein: CATMGGPTYEQYF. In DNA, the CDR3 is TGTGCCACCATGGGGGGGCCTACCTACGAGCAGTACTTC.

The rearrangement joins TRBV9 to TRBJ2-7; D might be TRBD2 (6 bases). Germline CDR1 reads SGDLS; CDR2 reads YYNGEE. The ends were cut back, 0 bases at V and 5 bases at J, with 15 bases in the middle. The CDR3 covers 15 residues. CDR3 protein: CASSVEPTRPHEQYF. The CDR3 DNA reads as TGTGCCAGCAGCGTAGAGCCGACTAGACCCCACGAGCAGTACTTC.

J is TRBJ2-1 and V is TRBV15, with TRBD2 identical over 9 bases. With V trimmed by 2 bases and J by 5 bases, 4 bases remained unmatched. From germline, CDR1 is LNHNV and CDR2 YYDKDF (reference sequence). CDR3 size: 15 residues. CDR3 region: CATSRNLAGNNEQFF. The CDR3 coding sequence is TGTGCCACCAGCAGAAACCTAGCGGGGAACAATGAGCAGTTCTTC.

This chain uses TRBV7-3 with TRBJ2-3; 7 nucleotides line up with TRBD2. V gave up 4 bases and J gave up 5 bases; unmatched junction bases: 3. Germline V gene sequence: CDR1 SGHTA, CDR2 FQGTGA. The CDR3 extends over 13 amino acids. CDR3 sequence (DNA): TGTGCCAGCAGCTCCGCGGGGGAAGATACGCAGTATTTT. Translation gives CASSSAGEDTQYF.

The chain is built from TRBV28 and TRBJ2-5, with 11 bases that match TRBD2. Trimming removed 3 bases from V and 5 bases from J; junction bases left unmatched: 11. This CDR3 has 17 residues. From germline, CDR1 is MDHEN and CDR2 SYDVKM. The CDR3 here is CASSLTTSGSSGETQYF. The CDR3 nucleotides read TGTGCCAGCAGTTTGACCACTAGCGGGAGCAGCGGGGAGACCCAGTACTTC.

The rearrangement links TRBV5-4 to TRBJ1-2; TRBD1 matches at 8 bases. With 4 bases clipped from V and 3 bases from J, the junction kept 11 bases outside the gene matches. The CDR3 extends over 16 amino acids. CDR1 and CDR2 (germline): SGHNT, YYREEE (reference sequence). The CDR3 sequence is CASSTNDRGNHYGYTF. For the CDR3, the DNA is TGTGCCAGCAGCACTAATGACAGGGGCAACCACTATGGCTACACCTTC.

The chain joins TRBV7-9 to TRBJ2-5; TRBD2 agrees at 7 bases. Per the germline V gene, CDR1 is SEHNR and CDR2 is FQNEAQ (reference sequence). Losses at the gene ends were 3 bases for V and 5 bases for J; bases not matched to a gene: 12. The CDR3 runs 16 residues. For the CDR3, the DNA is TGTGCCAGCAGCTTTTCTCTCGGCGGGAGCGGGGAGACCCAGTACTTC. Translating gives CASSFSLGGSGETQYF.

The chain combines TRBV13 with TRBJ2-1; tentative D call: TRBD2 (6 bases). The CDR3 contains 18 residues. V lost 1 base and J 8 bases, leaving 24 bases between the germline ends. Germline V CDR1 and CDR2: PRHDT, FYEKMQ (reference sequence). The CDR3 DNA follows: TGTGCCAGCAGCTTAGATCGTAGAGGCGAGCGGGCGCATCATGAGCAGTTCTTC. The encoded protein is CASSLDRRGERAHHEQFF.

The rearrangement joins TRBV28 to TRBJ1-2; D perhaps matches TRBD1 (5 bases). The CDR3 is made up of 15 amino acids. V was clipped by 2 bases and J by 5 bases, with 15 bases between them. The V gene's germline CDR1 is MDHEN and CDR2 SYDVKM. The chain's CDR3 is CASSLGGGVRYGYTF. CDR3 sequence (DNA): TGTGCCAGCAGTTTAGGAGGAGGGGTGAGATATGGCTACACCTTC.

V and J are TRBV27 and TRBJ2-3; possibly TRBD2 for D (6 bases). The V gene's germline CDR1 is MNHEY and CDR2 SMNVEV (reference sequence). Trimming removed 6 bases from V and 2 bases from J, with 12 bases in between. The CDR3 has 14 amino acids. The CDR3 DNA follows: TGTGCCAGCAGAAGGGACTCCTACACAGATACGCAGTATTTT. Encoded protein: CASRRDSYTDTQYF.

V gene TRBV2 combines with J gene TRBJ2-1; 9 bases match TRBD2. Germline-derived CDR1 and CDR2 are SNHLY and FYNNEI. The trim removed 2 bases at V and 9 bases at J, leaving 11 bases unmatched. There are 16 residues in the CDR3. The CDR3 loop is CASSELRSGGTAEQFF. DNA of the CDR3: TGTGCCAGCAGTGAATTAAGGAGCGGGGGGACAGCTGAGCAGTTCTTC. Combining the CDR3 with reference TRBV2 and TRBJ2-1 gives the whole variable domain EPEVTQTPSHQVTQMGQEVILRCVPISNHLYFYWYRQILGQKVEFLVSFYNNEISEKSEIFDDQFSVERPDGSNFTLKIRSTKLEDSAMYFCASSELRSGGTAEQFFGPGTRLTVL.

This chain uses TRBV28 with TRBJ1-2; D not resolved. The V and J ends lost 7 bases and 0 bases respectively, with 9 bases between them. This CDR3 comprises 13 residues. Looked up from germline, CDR1 is MDHEN and CDR2 is SYDVKM. The chain's CDR3 is CASTRLANYGYTF. The CDR3 DNA reads TGTGCCAGCACCCGACTGGCTAACTATGGCTACACCTTC.

The CDR3 reads CASSVDVAGGSREQYF. The CDR3, as DNA: TGTGCCAGCAGCGTAGATGTAGCGGGAGGGTCTCGAGAGCAGTACTTC. V is TRBV9 and J is TRBJ2-7; the match to TRBD2 covers 11 bases. Germline CDR1 and CDR2: SGDLS and YYNGEE. Unmatched junction bases numbered 9, after V lost 0 bases and J lost 7 bases. The CDR3 length is 16 residues. The full variable domain, its missing parts supplied by reference TRBV9 and TRBJ2-7, is DSGVTQTPKHLITATGQRVTLRCSPRSGDLSVYWYQQSLDQGLQFLIQYYNGEERAKGNILERFSAQQFPDLHSELNLSSLELGDSALYFCASSVDVAGGSREQYFGPGTRLTVT.

The CDR3 nucleotides read TGTGCCATCAGTACTCAGGCGGCTAGCGAATCCGGGGAGCTGTTTTTT. Translated, it gives CAISTQAASESGELFF. V is TRBV10-3 and J is TRBJ2-2; TRBD2 is a possible D gene (6 bases). V shed 5 bases and J shed 6 bases, with 19 bases lying between them. CDR1 ENHRY and CDR2 SYGVKD come from the germline V gene. This CDR3 contains 16 residues.

The chain couples TRBV19 to TRBJ2-7; 8 bases agree with TRBD1. Trimming removed 4 bases from V and 5 bases from J; junction bases left unmatched: 7. This CDR3 is 14 amino acids long. CDR1 is LNHDA and CDR2 is SQIVND in the germline V gene (reference sequence). CDR3 sequence reads: CASSKYRGANEQYF. CDR3 in DNA: TGTGCCAGTAGTAAATACAGGGGGGCAAACGAGCAGTACTTC.

This chain links TRBV6-1 with TRBJ2-5; no clear D. Germline CDR1 MNHNS, CDR2 SASEGT. This CDR3 comprises 14 residues. V was pared by 4 bases and J by 4 bases, with 13 bases between. The CDR3 sequence is CASSVLSSVETQYF. The CDR3 nucleotides are TGTGCCAGCAGTGTCCTAAGCTCGGTAGAGACCCAGTACTTC.

DNA for the CDR3: TGTGCCAGCAGCCTCCGGACTAGCGGAGACAATGAGCAGTTCTTC. Its protein is CASSLRTSGDNEQFF. The chain has TRBV7-3 and TRBJ2-1; the match to TRBD2 covers 10 bases. This CDR3 has 15 residues. V shed 5 bases and J 5 bases; nucleotides not matched to a gene: 6. Germline V gives CDR1 SGHTA, CDR2 FQGTGA.

The chain couples TRBV7-9 to TRBJ1-1; no definite D call. The CDR3 loop spans 14 amino acids. Germline V gene sequence: CDR1 SEHNR, CDR2 FQNEAQ (reference sequence). V lost 1 base to trimming and J lost 2 bases, with 8 bases between them. CDR3 nucleotide sequence: TGTGCCAGCAGCTTAGTCGTGCTAAACACTGAAGCTTTCTTT. The encoded protein is CASSLVVLNTEAFF.

The rearrangement links TRBV5-4 to TRBJ1-1, with D maybe TRBD1 (6 bases). The CDR3 contains 14 residues. Looked up from germline, CDR1 is SGHNT and CDR2 is YYREEE (reference sequence). The V end lost 0 bases, the J end lost 4 bases, and 10 bases lay between the germline ends. The CDR3 bases are TGTGCCAGCAGCTTGGACAGGGTGGCCACTGAAGCTTTCTTT. Protein: CASSLDRVATEAFF.